This T cell receptor (beta chain) was sequenced for a study of cytomegalovirus exposure and HLA in healthy donors. Study results and limitations: The number of N-insertions in an Asian-associated ancestry cluster was reportedly below the roughly 670-donor mean in a later analysis.

13 Jbeta primers and 60 Vbeta primers were used for the PCR. Clones were read by immunoSEQ multiplex PCR, and TCRdb kept only the in-frame ones, dropping some. Of around 98,000 clones detected, roughly 81% appear once; the ten largest clones hold 1.4%. As concerns this clone: The antigen is not known. At one end, the junction sequence differs from germline, possibly due to a read error.

This CDR3 region has 17 residues. Per germline, CDR1 SEHNR and CDR2 FQNEAQ (reference sequence). The gene calls are TRBV7-9 and TRBJ1-5; 8 bases match TRBD1. The origin of this receptor is a man in his forties or fifties in good health and CMV-seronegative. Sequencing used PBMCs. The chain's CDR3 is CSSSRSLRQGLSQPQHF. The CDR3 nucleotides read TGTTCCAGCAGCCGATCTCTACGACAGGGGTTAAGTCAGCCCCAGCATTTT.